Below are 15 T cell receptor beta chains sequenced from a single sample in a study of fetal regulatory T cell absence and autoimmunity. The table came from immunoSEQ multiplex PCR; TCRdb's copy has only in-frame clones and leaves some out. The sample carries around 100,000 clones, 55% to 75% recorded once. The sequenced sample consisted of pancreas tissue. These receptors originate from a male donor with IPEX syndrome.

V is TRBV6-5 and J is TRBJ1-2; D unclear. Germline V lookup: CDR1 MNHEY, CDR2 SVGAGI. The CDR3 runs 11 residues. V was pared by 2 bases and J by 7 bases, with 5 bases between. CDR3 DNA: TGTGCCAGCAGTTACGAAGGTGGCTACACCTTC. It is translated as CASSYEGGYTF.

The rearrangement joins TRBV5-1 to TRBJ2-7; D is undetermined. The germline V gene encodes CDR1 SGHRS and CDR2 YFSETQ. The V and J ends lost 0 bases and 1 base respectively, with 14 bases between them. The CDR3 covers 16 residues. DNA of the CDR3: TGCGCCAGCAGCTTGGGCCCCAGGCTAGGGTCCTACGAGCAGTACTTC. Translation: CASSLGPRLGSYEQYF. Drawing the rest from reference TRBV5-1 and TRBJ2-7, the complete variable domain is KAGVTQTPRYLIKTRGQQVTLSCSPISGHRSVSWYQQTPGQGLQFLFEYFSETQRNKGNFPGRFSGRQFSNSRSEMNVSTLELGDSALYLCASSLGPRLGSYEQYFGPGTRLTVT.

The rearrangement uses TRBV30 and TRBJ2-3; TRBD2 aligns across 12 bases. CDR3 length: 16 amino acids. Germline V gene data show CDR1 as GTSNPN and CDR2 as SVGIG (reference sequence). The V gene end was trimmed by 3 bases and the J gene end by 4 bases; junction bases not matched to a gene: 8. The CDR3 protein is CAWSPSGGAGSDTQYF. DNA for the CDR3: TGTGCCTGGAGCCCTAGCGGGGGGGCCGGGTCAGATACGCAGTATTTT. Supplemented by reference TRBV30 and TRBJ2-3, the full variable domain reads SQTIHQWPATLVQPVGSPLSLECTVEGTSNPNLYWYRQAAGRGLQLLFYSVGIGQISSEVPQNLSASRPQDRQFILSSKKLLLSDSGFYLCAWSPSGGAGSDTQYFGPGTRLTVL.

This clone was seen a single time. The rearrangement links TRBV7-9 to TRBJ1-6, with TRBD1 matching 7 bases. With V trimmed by 3 bases and J by 7 bases, 3 bases remained unmatched. CDR3 length: 14 amino acids. The germline CDR1 and CDR2 sequences are SEHNR and FQNEAQ (reference sequence). CDR3 DNA: TGTGCCAGCAGCTTTACAGGGGAGAATTCACCCCTCCACTTT. Its translation is CASSFTGENSPLHF.

V and J are TRBV5-1 and TRBJ2-1; D possibly corresponds to TRBD1 (6 bases). CDR3 length: 11 residues. V gave up 5 bases and J gave up 6 bases, with 6 bases separating them. The germline V gene encodes CDR1 SGHRS and CDR2 YFSETQ. CDR3 nucleotide sequence: TGCGCCAGCAGACAGGGCAATGAGCAGTTCTTC. Encoded protein: CASRQGNEQFF.

This rearrangement joins TRBV5-1 to TRBJ1-2; D is perhaps TRBD1 (6 bases). Trimming took off 2 bases at V and 4 bases at J, with 9 bases between the two ends. Germline V gene data show CDR1 as SGHRS and CDR2 as YFSETQ. There are 13 residues in the CDR3. This CDR3 reads CASSFQGFYGYTF. CDR3 bases: TGCGCCAGCAGCTTCCAGGGGTTCTATGGCTACACCTTC.

The chain uses TRBV10-3 and TRBJ2-1; 8 bases align to TRBD2. Per germline, CDR1 ENHRY and CDR2 SYGVKD. CDR3 length: 18 amino acids. J lost 0 bases, V lost 0 bases, and 7 bases had no gene match. The CDR3 spells CAISESGLADSSYNEQFF. Here the CDR3 DNA reads TGTGCCATCAGTGAGTCAGGACTAGCCGACAGCTCCTACAATGAGCAGTTCTTC.

The chain has TRBV20-1 and TRBJ1-2, with D perhaps matching TRBD1 (6 bases). Germline V gene data show CDR1 as DFQATT and CDR2 as SNEGSKA (reference sequence). This CDR3 has 11 residues. V was cut by 6 bases and J by 4 bases, with 9 bases left in between. CDR3 bases: TGCAGTGCGGCGGACAGCTATGGCTACACCTTC. This gives the protein CSAADSYGYTF.

The rearrangement joins TRBV11-2 to TRBJ2-1; the match to TRBD2 covers 10 bases. Germline V gene data show CDR1 as SGHAT and CDR2 as FQNNGV. CDR3 length equals 16 residues. V gave up 1 base and J gave up 6 bases; unmatched junction bases: 6. The CDR3 loop reads CASSLVPAGGGNEQFF. DNA of the CDR3: TGTGCCAGCAGCTTAGTACCAGCGGGAGGGGGCAATGAGCAGTTCTTC. Full variable domain (missing parts from reference TRBV11-2 and TRBJ2-1): EAGVAQSPRYKIIEKRQSVAFWCNPISGHATLYWYQQILGQGPKLLIQFQNNGVVDDSQLPKDRFSAERLKGVDSTLKIQPAKLEDSAVYLCASSLVPAGGGNEQFFGPGTRLTVL.

V usage is TRBV25-1 and J usage is TRBJ1-2, with D possibly matching TRBD1 (5 bases). The germline V and J ends were trimmed by 4 bases and 0 bases, with 15 bases remaining between them. CDR1 MGHDK and CDR2 SYGVNS come from the germline V gene. The CDR3 sequence is 16 residues long. The CDR3 nucleotides read TGTGCCAGCAGTGTCGGGGGAGGGGCCTCTAACTATGGCTACACCTTC. Protein: CASSVGGGASNYGYTF.

In the case of this clone: Other DNA sequences in this sample translate to the same CDR3. This CDR3 reads CSVEGTGELFF. The CDR3 coding sequence is TGCAGCGTTGAAGGAACCGGGGAGCTGTTTTTT. V and J are TRBV29-1 and TRBJ2-2; no reliable D call. Trimming pared 1 base from V and 5 bases from J, leaving 2 bases between. This CDR3 is built from 11 residues. Per the germline V gene, CDR1 is SQVTM and CDR2 is ANQGSEA.

The rearrangement joins TRBV10-1 to TRBJ2-2; 9 bases line up with TRBD2. CDR1 is WNHNN and CDR2 is SYGVQD in the germline V gene (reference sequence). There are 18 residues in the CDR3. V was pared by 6 bases and J by 2 bases, with 13 bases of the junction left unmatched. Here the CDR3 DNA reads TGCGCCAGCAGCCGTCGGGGTGGCGGGGGGGCCAACACCGGGGAGCTGTTTTTT. Translation: CASSRRGGGGANTGELFF.

A few counts support this clone. V gene TRBV30 combines with J gene TRBJ1-4; a possible D gene is TRBD1 (6 bases). CDR3 length equals 16 residues. CDR1 is GTSNPN and CDR2 is SVGIG in the germline V gene (reference sequence). Trimming took 2 bases from V and 5 from J, leaving 18 bases between them. The CDR3 DNA is TGTGCCTGGAGTAAGGCCAGGGGAATAGGGAATGAAAAACTGTTTTTT. Protein sequence: CAWSKARGIGNEKLFF.

Remarks on this clone: A read error may produce the germline difference seen at one junction end. The chain recombines TRBV7-7 with TRBJ2-5, with 10 bases matching TRBD2. The CDR3 consists of 16 residues. Germline V gene data show CDR1 as SSHAT and CDR2 as FNYEAQ (reference sequence). The CDR3 nucleotides are TGTGCTAGCAGCCGCGGACTAGCGGAGTACCAAGAGACCCAGTACTTC. Translating it yields CASSRGLAEYQETQYF.

V gene TRBV9 combines with J gene TRBJ2-3; no reliable D call. In germline, CDR1 is SGDLS, CDR2 YYNGEE. The ends were cut back, 3 bases at V and 3 bases at J, with 17 bases in the middle. There are 16 residues in the CDR3. CDR3 DNA sequence: TGTGCCAGCAGCGCCCTCACTTCTGAGTTTACAGATACGCAGTATTTT. Amino acid sequence: CASSALTSEFTDTQYF.